This passage covers 30 T cell receptor beta chains from one sample sequenced in a study of spatial heterogeneity in lung cancer. TCRdb processed the 5' RACE reads anew with MiXCR; each CDR3 protein has one entry. The data contain under 25,000 distinct CDR3 sequences, about 9% of them singletons. Described time point: blood at routine non-recurrence follow-up after resection. The material sequenced was PBMCs, taken at follow-up. The receptors come from a female donor with early-stage non-small cell lung cancer.

This clonotype has at least ten counts. The chain links TRBV28 to TRBJ1-1; D is ambiguous. Germline assignment: CDR1 MDHEN and CDR2 SYDVKM. Trimming stripped 3 bases from V and 7 bases from J, with 0 bases between. This CDR3 contains 9 residues. The CDR3, as DNA: TGTGCCAGCAGTTTTGAAGCTTTCTTT. This encodes CASSFEAFF.

The chain recombines TRBV9 with TRBJ2-1; D is perhaps TRBD2 (5 bases). The CDR3 is 13 amino acids. In germline, CDR1 is SGDLS, CDR2 YYNGEE. V lost 1 base and J lost 6, with 8 bases in between. CDR3 sequence: CASSVRSGNEQFF. Here the CDR3 DNA reads TGTGCCAGCAGCGTAAGGAGCGGCAATGAGCAGTTCTTC.

This clonotype has ten or more counts. The chain combines TRBV28 with TRBJ2-7; perhaps TRBD1 as D (5 bases). Trimming pared 8 bases from V and 5 bases from J, leaving 22 bases between. This CDR3 region has 15 residues. The germline V gene has CDR1 MDHEN and CDR2 SYDVKM. The CDR3 region has the DNA TGTGCCAGCCAGCTTCCCCAGGGATCGCGGCACGAGCAGTACTTC. Translation gives CASQLPQGSRHEQYF.

Many counts were recorded for this clonotype. One junction end does not reproduce the germline sequence, and a read error may be involved. This chain links TRBV7-7 with TRBJ2-5, with 9 bases lining up with TRBD2. This CDR3 comprises 15 residues. Germline CDR1 and CDR2: SSHAT and FNYEAQ (reference sequence). The CDR3 DNA follows: TGTGCTAGCAGCCCAAGTAGCGGGGGCCCTGCAACCCAGTACTTC. Residues: CASSPSSGGPATQYF.

This clonotype was seen at least ten times. This sequence joins TRBV5-4 and TRBJ1-2; D gene ambiguous. The germline V gene encodes CDR1 SGHNT and CDR2 YYREEE (reference sequence). V was trimmed by 3 bases and J by 2 bases, leaving 5 bases between them. The CDR3 extends over 12 amino acids. CDR3 DNA sequence: TGTGCCAGCAGCTCTTTCAACTATGGCTACACCTTC. Protein sequence: CASSSFNYGYTF.

This clonotype has only a few counts. The chain uses TRBV5-4 and TRBJ2-7; D is perhaps TRBD2 (5 bases). The CDR3 is made up of 14 amino acids. CDR1 and CDR2 (germline): SGHNT, YYREEE (reference sequence). V lost 1 base and J lost 5, with 13 bases in between. CDR3 region: CASSLWRERDEQYF. DNA of the CDR3: TGTGCCAGCAGCTTGTGGCGAGAGAGGGACGAGCAGTACTTC. The full variable domain, its missing parts supplied by reference TRBV5-4 and TRBJ2-7, is ETGVTQSPTHLIKTRGQQVTLRCSSQSGHNTVSWYQQALGQGPQFIFQYYREEENGRGNFPPRFSGLQFPNYSSELNVNALELDDSALYLCASSLWRERDEQYFGPGTRLTVT.

This clonotype was found many times. One end of the junction does not line up with germline, which may come from a read error. This chain joins TRBV7-7 and TRBJ2-2; D is ambiguous. Per the germline V gene, CDR1 is SSHAT and CDR2 is FNYEAQ (reference sequence). This CDR3 comprises 15 residues. DNA for the CDR3: TGTGCTAGCAGCCTCGGGTCCTCGAGGACCGGGGAGCTGTTTTTT. Residues: CASSLGSSRTGELFF.

This clonotype has a count of ten or more. DNA of the CDR3: TGTGCCAGCAGTTATGGCAGGGGTATTTCGGGGTCTGGGGCCAACGTCCTGACTTTC. The encoded protein is CASSYGRGISGSGANVLTF. V is TRBV6-5 and J is TRBJ2-6; the D gene is possibly TRBD1 (6 bases). The germline V gene has CDR1 MNHEY and CDR2 SVGAGI. The CDR3 contains 19 residues. Trimming shortened V by 3 bases and J by 1 base, and 19 bases separated the two germline ends.

This clonotype was counted at least ten times. V gene TRBV27 combines with J gene TRBJ2-1; 8 positions agree with TRBD2. Unmatched junction bases numbered 16, after V lost 5 bases and J lost 1 base. Germline-derived CDR1 and CDR2 are MNHEY and SMNVEV (reference sequence). The CDR3 contains 19 residues. The CDR3 protein is CASSSPGSAGAHSYNEQFF. CDR3 sequence (DNA): TGTGCCAGCAGTAGCCCGGGTTCAGCGGGGGCCCATTCCTACAATGAGCAGTTCTTC.

This clonotype was seen many times. The chain is built from TRBV6-1 and TRBJ2-3; D is ambiguous. Germline CDR1 and CDR2: MNHNS and SASEGT. This CDR3 is 13 amino acids long. The V end was cut by 5 bases, the J end by 6 bases, with 12 bases between. The CDR3 nucleotides are TGTGCCAGCAGTACACGGGTCCATGATACGCAGTATTTT. It is translated as CASSTRVHDTQYF.

The rearrangement links TRBV28 to TRBJ2-7; TRBD1 matches 7 bases. Germline CDR1 is MDHEN and CDR2 is SYDVKM. V shed 2 bases, J shed 5 bases, and the junction held 3 bases outside the gene matches. The CDR3 spans 13 residues. In DNA, the CDR3 is TGTGCCAGCAGTTTAACAGGGGCGGACGAGCAGTACTTC. It codes for CASSLTGADEQYF.

In its sample, this clonotype was seen many times. This chain joins TRBV12-3 or TRBV12-4 and TRBJ1-1; tentative D call: TRBD1 (5 bases). The CDR3 sequence is 14 residues long. V lost 8 bases and J 0 bases, leaving 13 bases between the germline ends. In DNA, the CDR3 is TGTGCCAGCGGGGGATGGACGGTGAACACTGAAGCTTTCTTT. Translating it yields CASGGWTVNTEAFF.

At least ten counts were recorded for this clonotype. CDR3 protein: CATSDSSGAAREKLFF. The CDR3 DNA sequence: TGTGCCACCAGTGATTCTTCGGGAGCCGCAAGGGAAAAACTGTTTTTT. The chain carries TRBV24-1 and TRBJ1-4; D unresolved. Germline values: CDR1 KGHDR, CDR2 SFDVKD. The CDR3 has 16 residues. V lost 2 bases to trimming and J lost 8 bases, with 17 bases between them.

This clonotype was detected many times. The CDR3 loop reads CSAPGAEFYNEQFF. In nucleotides, the CDR3 is TGCAGCGCCCCGGGAGCGGAGTTCTACAATGAGCAGTTCTTC. This chain connects TRBV29-1 to TRBJ2-1, with D maybe TRBD2 (6 bases). Trimming cost V 7 bases and J 3 bases, with 16 bases left between them. CDR1 is SQVTM and CDR2 is ANQGSEA in the germline V gene. The CDR3 consists of 14 residues.

This clonotype was seen a single time. The V gene is TRBV6-1, the J gene TRBJ2-7, with 7 bases lining up with TRBD1. The V and J ends lost 7 bases and 2 bases, in that order; junction bases with no gene match: 8. The germline V gene has CDR1 MNHNS and CDR2 SASEGT. CDR3 length equals 14 residues. The CDR3 sequence: CASTLGQETYEQYF. Written as DNA, the CDR3 is TGTGCCAGCACGCTTGGACAGGAGACCTACGAGCAGTACTTC.

The chain combines TRBV20-1 with TRBJ2-7, with D unresolved. V gave up 0 bases and J gave up 2 bases, with 14 bases separating them. The germline CDR1 and CDR2 sequences are DFQATT and SNEGSKA (reference sequence). This CDR3 spans 15 amino acids. The CDR3 DNA sequence: TGCAGTGCTAGAGATCCGACGGACCCTACCTACGAGCAGTACTTC. Translated, it gives CSARDPTDPTYEQYF.

Here the CDR3 DNA reads TGTGCCAGCAGTCGGGGACCGTACAATGAGCAGTTCTTC. Encoded protein: CASSRGPYNEQFF. The rearrangement uses TRBV9 and TRBJ2-1; D tentatively fits TRBD1 or TRBD2 (5 bases each). Trimming removed 5 bases from V and 4 bases from J, with 10 bases in between. From germline, CDR1 is SGDLS and CDR2 YYNGEE. This CDR3 contains 13 residues.

The V call is TRBV5-5, the J call TRBJ2-2, with a weak D call TRBD1 (5 bases). Germline CDR1 is SGHKS and CDR2 is YYEKEE (reference sequence). V lost 3 bases to trimming and J lost 3 bases, with 12 bases between them. This CDR3 region has 15 residues. The CDR3 is CASSWGQWDTGELFF. The DNA for the CDR3 is TGTGCCAGCAGCTGGGGCCAATGGGACACCGGGGAGCTGTTTTTT. Full variable domain (rest looked up from reference TRBV5-5 and TRBJ2-2): DAGVTQSPTHLIKTRGQQVTLRCSPISGHKSVSWYQQVLGQGPQFIFQYYEKEERGRGNFPDRFSARQFPNYSSELNVNALLLGDSALYLCASSWGQWDTGELFFGEGSRLTVL.

This clonotype was counted ten times or more. The chain carries TRBV12-3 or TRBV12-4 and TRBJ2-5; 7 nucleotides match TRBD1. V trimming: 3 bases; J trimming: 0 bases; junction bases outside the gene matches: 1. This CDR3 is built from 14 residues. Here the CDR3 reads CASSLGQHQETQYF. In DNA form, the CDR3 reads TGTGCCAGCAGTTTGGGACAGCACCAAGAGACCCAGTACTTC.

This clonotype was picked up many times. V and J are TRBV6-5 and TRBJ2-1; 10 bases match TRBD2. J was trimmed by 9 bases and V by 0 bases; bases with no gene match: 8. The CDR3 sequence is 16 residues long. Germline V gene lookup returns CDR1 MNHEY and CDR2 SVGAGI. The CDR3 spells CASSYSSSGGQVEQFF. The CDR3 nucleotides read TGTGCCAGCAGTTACTCCTCTAGCGGGGGCCAAGTTGAGCAGTTCTTC.

This clonotype has ten or more counts. The J gene is TRBJ2-7, the V gene TRBV5-1, with 9 bases aligning to TRBD1. V trimming: 4 bases; J trimming: 5 bases; junction bases outside the gene matches: 7. The CDR3 sequence is 14 residues long. Germline CDR1 and CDR2: SGHRS and YFSETQ. The CDR3 sequence: CASSVQGAKDEQYF. The CDR3 DNA is TGCGCCAGCAGCGTACAGGGGGCTAAAGACGAGCAGTACTTC.

For this clonotype: Relative to the germline gene, one junction end is altered; a read error may explain this. The V gene is TRBV3-1, the J gene TRBJ1-3; a possible D gene is TRBD1 (5 bases). CDR1 is LGHDT, CDR2 YNNKEL, per germline (reference sequence). The CDR3 is 14 amino acids. In nucleotides, the CDR3 is TGTGCCAGCAGGGGGCCCCACTCTGGAAACACCATAAATTTT. Amino acid sequence: CASRGPHSGNTINF.

This clonotype was picked up many times. The V and J genes are TRBV29-1 and TRBJ2-5, with unresolved D. Germline V lookup: CDR1 SQVTM, CDR2 ANQGSEA. The CDR3 length is 13 residues. The V gene lost 3 bases and the J gene lost 1 base, with 9 bases spanning the gap. CDR3 amino acids: CSVDGSSQETQYF. The CDR3 bases are TGCAGCGTTGACGGTAGCAGCCAAGAGACCCAGTACTTC.

This clonotype was recorded at least ten times. The V and J genes are TRBV4-3 and TRBJ2-1, with D possibly TRBD2 on 6 matching bases. Looked up from germline, CDR1 is LGHNA and CDR2 is YSLEER. Between the trimmed V and J ends, which lost 4 bases and 6 bases, there was a span of 13 bases. The CDR3 loop spans 14 amino acids. The CDR3 protein is CASSPVAGFNEQFF. The CDR3 coding sequence is TGCGCCAGCAGCCCGGTGGCGGGGTTCAATGAGCAGTTCTTC.

This clonotype has at least ten counts. The J gene is TRBJ2-5, the V gene TRBV7-2, with D hard to call. This CDR3 has 14 amino acids. Trimming took off 2 bases at V and 3 bases at J, with 10 bases between the two ends. Germline V gene data show CDR1 as SGHTA and CDR2 as FQGNSA. For the CDR3, the DNA is TGTGCCAGCAGCTTAAATGTTGTCAAAGAGACCCAGTACTTC. This translates into CASSLNVVKETQYF.

The table lists this clonotype with many counts. The V call is TRBV19, the J call TRBJ2-7; unclear D gene. The CDR3 is made up of 13 amino acids. CDR1 is LNHDA, CDR2 SQIVND, per germline (reference sequence). Deletions cut 6 bases from V and 3 bases from J, with 12 bases between. CDR3 sequence reads: CASSRDIVYEQYF. The CDR3 region has the DNA TGTGCCAGTAGCCGTGACATTGTCTACGAGCAGTACTTC.

At least ten counts were recorded for this clonotype. The CDR3 region is CASSAQGNQPQHF. The CDR3 DNA is TGTGCCAGCAGCGCTCAGGGCAATCAGCCCCAGCATTTT. The V gene is TRBV7-2, the J gene TRBJ1-5; D unresolved. The length of the CDR3 is 13 residues. V was pared by 5 bases and J by 2 bases, with 7 bases between. Germline CDR1 and CDR2: SGHTA and FQGNSA.

This clonotype showed up many times. This sequence joins TRBV5-5 and TRBJ2-6, with unresolved D. Trimming shortened V by 6 bases and J by 0 bases, and 19 bases separated the two germline ends. Germline V gene lookup returns CDR1 SGHKS and CDR2 YYEKEE (reference sequence). The CDR3 is 18 residues long. The CDR3 protein is CASTPQPHFDSGANVLTF. The DNA for the CDR3 is TGTGCCAGCACCCCTCAGCCCCACTTCGACTCTGGGGCCAACGTCCTGACTTTC.

This clonotype was counted ten times or more. CDR3 amino acids: CASRPPGADTQYF. The CDR3 DNA is TGTGCCAGCAGACCCCCGGGCGCAGATACGCAGTATTTT. The V gene is TRBV12-3 or TRBV12-4, the J gene TRBJ2-3; no clear D gene. Trimming shortened V by 6 bases and J by 4 bases, and 11 bases separated the two germline ends. The CDR3 contains 13 residues.

The CDR3 is CASSSSDRGTEAFF. In DNA form, the CDR3 reads TGTGCCAGCAGTTCCAGCGACAGGGGGACTGAAGCTTTCTTT. The chain uses TRBV12-3 or TRBV12-4 and TRBJ1-1, with 9 bases lining up with TRBD1. The CDR3 has 14 residues. Losses at the gene ends were 4 bases for V and 5 bases for J; bases not matched to a gene: 5.